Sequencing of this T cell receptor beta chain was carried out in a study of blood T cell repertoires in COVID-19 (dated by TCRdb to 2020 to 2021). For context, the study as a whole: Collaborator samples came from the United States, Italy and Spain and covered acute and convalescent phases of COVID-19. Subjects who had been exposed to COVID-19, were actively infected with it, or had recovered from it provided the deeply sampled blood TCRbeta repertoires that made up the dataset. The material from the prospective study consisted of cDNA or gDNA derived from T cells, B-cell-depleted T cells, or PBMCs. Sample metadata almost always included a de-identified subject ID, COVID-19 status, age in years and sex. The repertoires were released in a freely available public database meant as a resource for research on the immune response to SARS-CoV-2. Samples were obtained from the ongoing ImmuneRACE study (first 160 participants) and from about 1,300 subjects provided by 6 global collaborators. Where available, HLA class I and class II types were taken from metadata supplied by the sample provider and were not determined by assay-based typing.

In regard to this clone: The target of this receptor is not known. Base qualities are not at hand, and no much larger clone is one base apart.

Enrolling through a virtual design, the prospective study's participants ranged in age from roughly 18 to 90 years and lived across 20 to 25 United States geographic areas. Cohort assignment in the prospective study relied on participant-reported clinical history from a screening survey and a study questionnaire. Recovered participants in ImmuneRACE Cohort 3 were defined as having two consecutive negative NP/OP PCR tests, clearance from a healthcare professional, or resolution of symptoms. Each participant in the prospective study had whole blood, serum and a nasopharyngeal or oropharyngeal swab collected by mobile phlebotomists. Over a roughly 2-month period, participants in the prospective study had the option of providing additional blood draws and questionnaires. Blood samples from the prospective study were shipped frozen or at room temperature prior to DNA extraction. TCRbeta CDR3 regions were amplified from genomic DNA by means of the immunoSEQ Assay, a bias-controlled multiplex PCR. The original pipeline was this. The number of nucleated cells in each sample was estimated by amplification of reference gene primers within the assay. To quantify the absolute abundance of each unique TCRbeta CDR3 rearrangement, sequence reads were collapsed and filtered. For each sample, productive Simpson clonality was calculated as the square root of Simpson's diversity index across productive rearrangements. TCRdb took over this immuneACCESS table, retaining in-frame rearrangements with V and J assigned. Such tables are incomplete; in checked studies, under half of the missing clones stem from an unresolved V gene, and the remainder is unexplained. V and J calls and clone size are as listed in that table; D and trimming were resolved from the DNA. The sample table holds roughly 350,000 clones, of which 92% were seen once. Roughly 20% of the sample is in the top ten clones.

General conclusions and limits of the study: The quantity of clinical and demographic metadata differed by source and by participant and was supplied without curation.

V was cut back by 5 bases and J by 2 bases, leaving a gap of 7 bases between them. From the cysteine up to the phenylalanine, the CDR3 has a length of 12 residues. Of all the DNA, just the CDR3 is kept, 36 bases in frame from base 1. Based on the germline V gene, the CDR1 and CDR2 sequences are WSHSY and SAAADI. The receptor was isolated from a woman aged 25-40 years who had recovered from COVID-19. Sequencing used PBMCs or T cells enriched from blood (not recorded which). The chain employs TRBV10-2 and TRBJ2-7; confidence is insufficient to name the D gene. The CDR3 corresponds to CASSTATYEQYF. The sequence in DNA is TGCGCCAGCAGTACAGCAACCTACGAGCAGTACTTC.